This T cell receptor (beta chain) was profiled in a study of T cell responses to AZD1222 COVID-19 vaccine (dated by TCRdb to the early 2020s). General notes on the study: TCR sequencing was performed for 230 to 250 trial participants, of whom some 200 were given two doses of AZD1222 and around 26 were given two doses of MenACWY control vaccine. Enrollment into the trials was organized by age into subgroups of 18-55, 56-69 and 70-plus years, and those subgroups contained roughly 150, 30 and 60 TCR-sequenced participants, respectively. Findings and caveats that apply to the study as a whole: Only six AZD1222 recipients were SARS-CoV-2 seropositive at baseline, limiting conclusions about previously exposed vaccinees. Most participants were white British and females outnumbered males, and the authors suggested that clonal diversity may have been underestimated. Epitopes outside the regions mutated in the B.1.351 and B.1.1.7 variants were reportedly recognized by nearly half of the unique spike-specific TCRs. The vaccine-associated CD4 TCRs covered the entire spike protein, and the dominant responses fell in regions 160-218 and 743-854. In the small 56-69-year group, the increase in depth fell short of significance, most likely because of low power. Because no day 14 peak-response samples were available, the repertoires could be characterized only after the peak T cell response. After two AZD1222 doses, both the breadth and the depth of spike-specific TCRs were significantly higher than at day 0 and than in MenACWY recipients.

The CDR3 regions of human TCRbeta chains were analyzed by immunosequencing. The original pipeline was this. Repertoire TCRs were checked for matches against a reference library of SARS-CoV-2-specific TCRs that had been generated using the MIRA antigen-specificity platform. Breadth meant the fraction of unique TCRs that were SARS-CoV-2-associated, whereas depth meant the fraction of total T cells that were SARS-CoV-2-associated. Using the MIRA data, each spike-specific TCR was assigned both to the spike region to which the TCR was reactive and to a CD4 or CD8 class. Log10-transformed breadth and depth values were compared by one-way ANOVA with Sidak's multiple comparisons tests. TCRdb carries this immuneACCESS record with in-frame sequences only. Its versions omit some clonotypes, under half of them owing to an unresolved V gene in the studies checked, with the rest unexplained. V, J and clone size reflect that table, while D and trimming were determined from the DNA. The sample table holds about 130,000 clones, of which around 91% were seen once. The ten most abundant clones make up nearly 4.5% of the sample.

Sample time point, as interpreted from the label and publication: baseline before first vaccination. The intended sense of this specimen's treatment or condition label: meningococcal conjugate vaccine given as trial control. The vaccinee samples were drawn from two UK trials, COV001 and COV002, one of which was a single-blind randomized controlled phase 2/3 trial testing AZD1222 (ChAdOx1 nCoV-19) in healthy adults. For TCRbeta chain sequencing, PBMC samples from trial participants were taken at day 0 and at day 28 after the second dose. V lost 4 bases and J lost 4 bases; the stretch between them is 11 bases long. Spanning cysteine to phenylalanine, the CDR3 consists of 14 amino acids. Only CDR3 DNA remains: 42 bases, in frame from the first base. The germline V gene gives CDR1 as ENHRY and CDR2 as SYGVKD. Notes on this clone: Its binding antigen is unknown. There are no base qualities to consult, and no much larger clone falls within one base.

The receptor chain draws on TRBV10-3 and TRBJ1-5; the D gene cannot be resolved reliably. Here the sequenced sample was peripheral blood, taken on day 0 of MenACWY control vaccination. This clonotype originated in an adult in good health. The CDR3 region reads CAISGADLNQPQHF. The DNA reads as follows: TGTGCCATCAGTGGGGCAGATCTTAATCAGCCCCAGCATTTT.